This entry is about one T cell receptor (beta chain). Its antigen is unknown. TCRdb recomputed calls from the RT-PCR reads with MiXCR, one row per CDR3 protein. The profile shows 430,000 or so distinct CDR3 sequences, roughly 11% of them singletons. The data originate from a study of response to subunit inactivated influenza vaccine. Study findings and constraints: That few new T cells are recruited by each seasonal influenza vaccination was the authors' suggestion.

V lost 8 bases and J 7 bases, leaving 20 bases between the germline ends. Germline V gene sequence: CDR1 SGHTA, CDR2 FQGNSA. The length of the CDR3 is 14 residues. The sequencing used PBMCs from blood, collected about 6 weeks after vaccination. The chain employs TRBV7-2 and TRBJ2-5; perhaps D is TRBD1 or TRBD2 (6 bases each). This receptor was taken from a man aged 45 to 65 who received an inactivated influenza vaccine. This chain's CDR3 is CASRKQRGEGTQYF. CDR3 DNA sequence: TGTGCCAGCCGAAAACAAAGGGGGGAAGGGACCCAGTACTTC.